What follows are 5 T cell receptor beta chains derived from one specimen sequenced in a study of blood T cells in healthy people across ages. The use of a sample-barcoded 5' primer and a J-beta primer mix characterized a second PCR of roughly 7 to 11 cycles. Each CDR3 protein gets one entry after TCRdb re-called the 5' RACE reads with MiXCR. The table has about 1.4 million distinct CDR3 sequences, around 59% seen once. The sample consisted of blood. The receptor source for this set is a man aged 18-30 years in good health.

CDR3 DNA: TGTGCCAGCAGCCGTCTAGCGGGGACCAGCTCCTACGAGCAGTACTTC. Amino acid sequence: CASSRLAGTSSYEQYF. The chain employs TRBV6-5 and TRBJ2-7, with 9 bases aligning to TRBD2. The V gene end was trimmed by 6 bases and the J gene end by 0 bases; junction bases not matched to a gene: 9. Germline assignment: CDR1 MNHEY and CDR2 SVGAGI. The CDR3 covers 16 residues.

This clonotype appeared a single time. J is TRBJ2-3 and V is TRBV13, with TRBD2 identical over 8 bases. Trimming took 3 bases from V and 4 from J; bases not matched to a gene: 3. CDR1 PRHDT and CDR2 FYEKMQ come from the germline V gene (reference sequence). This CDR3 spans 14 amino acids. The CDR3 loop reads CASSLGLVADTQYF. For the CDR3, the DNA is TGTGCCAGCAGCTTGGGACTAGTGGCAGATACGCAGTATTTT.

With respect to this clonotype: The junction does not match germline at one end; this may be a read error. The chain couples TRBV29-1 to TRBJ2-7, with D unresolved. Germline CDR1 reads SQVTM; CDR2 reads ANQGSEA. CDR3 length equals 12 residues. CDR3 in DNA: TGCGGCGTGACTCACAGCTCCTACGAGCAGTACTTC. It specifies CGVTHSSYEQYF.

V usage is TRBV12-3 or TRBV12-4 and J usage is TRBJ2-1, with D possibly TRBD1 on 5 matching bases. V lost 3 bases and J 2 bases, leaving 14 bases between the germline ends. The CDR3 extends over 16 amino acids. For the CDR3, the DNA is TGTGCCAGCAGTTTGGCCCCAGGGCCCCCCTACAATGAGCAGTTCTTC. It codes for CASSLAPGPPYNEQFF.

CDR3 in amino acids: CASSGPGGTNEKLFF. The CDR3, as DNA: TGTGCCAGCAGCGGACCGGGTGGAACTAATGAAAAACTGTTTTTT. The V and J genes are TRBV11-2 and TRBJ1-4, with D uncertain. Trimming cost V 5 bases and J 1 base, with 11 bases left between them. Germline V gene sequence: CDR1 SGHAT, CDR2 FQNNGV. The CDR3 loop spans 15 amino acids.